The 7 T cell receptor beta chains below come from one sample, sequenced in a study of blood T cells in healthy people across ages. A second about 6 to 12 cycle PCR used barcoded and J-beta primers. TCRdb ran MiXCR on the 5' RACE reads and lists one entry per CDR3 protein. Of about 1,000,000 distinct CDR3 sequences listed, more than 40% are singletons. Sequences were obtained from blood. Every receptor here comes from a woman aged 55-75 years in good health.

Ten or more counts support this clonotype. The CDR3 DNA reads TGCAGTGCCAAACAGACCGGCGGGCCCTATCAAGAGACCCAGTACTTC. This sequence encodes CSAKQTGGPYQETQYF. V gene TRBV20-1 combines with J gene TRBJ2-5; tentatively, D is TRBD2 (5 bases). Per germline, CDR1 DFQATT and CDR2 SNEGSKA (reference sequence). This CDR3 is 16 amino acids long. Trimming took off 6 bases at V and 2 bases at J, with 22 bases between the two ends.

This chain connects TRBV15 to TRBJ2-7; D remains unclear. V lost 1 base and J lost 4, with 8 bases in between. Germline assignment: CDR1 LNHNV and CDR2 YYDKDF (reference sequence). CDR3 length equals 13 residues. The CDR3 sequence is CATSRAGQYEQYF. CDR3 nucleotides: TGTGCCACCAGCAGAGCGGGCCAATACGAGCAGTACTTC.

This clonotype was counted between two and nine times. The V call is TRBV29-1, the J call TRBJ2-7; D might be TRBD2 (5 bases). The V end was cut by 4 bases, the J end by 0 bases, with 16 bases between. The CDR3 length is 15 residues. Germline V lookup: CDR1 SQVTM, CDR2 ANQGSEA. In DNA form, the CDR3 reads TGCAGCGTTGTTATTCGAGCGGAAAGCTCCTACGAGCAGTACTTC. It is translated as CSVVIRAESSYEQYF.

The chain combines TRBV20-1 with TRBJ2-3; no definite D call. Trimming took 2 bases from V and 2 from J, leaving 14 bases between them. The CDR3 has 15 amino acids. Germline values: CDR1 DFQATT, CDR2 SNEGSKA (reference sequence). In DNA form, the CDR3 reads TGCAGTGCTAGAAGGGCGGCCCGGATCACAGATACGCAGTATTTT. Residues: CSARRAARITDTQYF.

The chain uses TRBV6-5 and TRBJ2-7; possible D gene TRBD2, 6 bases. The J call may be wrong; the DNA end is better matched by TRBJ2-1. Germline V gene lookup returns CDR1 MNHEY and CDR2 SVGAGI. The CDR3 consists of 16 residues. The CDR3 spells CASSYLPIGTSYEQFF. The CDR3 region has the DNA TGTGCCAGCAGTTACCTACCTATAGGGACTTCCTACGAGCAGTTCTTC.

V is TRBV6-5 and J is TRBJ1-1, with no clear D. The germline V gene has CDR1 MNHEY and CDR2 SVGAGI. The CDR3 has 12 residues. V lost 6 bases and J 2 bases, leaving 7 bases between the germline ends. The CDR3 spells CASRRVNTEAFF. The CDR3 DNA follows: TGTGCCAGCAGGCGAGTAAACACTGAAGCTTTCTTT.

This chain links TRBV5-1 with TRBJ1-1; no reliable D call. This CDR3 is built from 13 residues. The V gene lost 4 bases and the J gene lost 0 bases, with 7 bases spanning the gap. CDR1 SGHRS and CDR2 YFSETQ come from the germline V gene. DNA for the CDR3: TGCGCCAGCAGCAGAGCAGTGAACACTGAAGCTTTCTTT. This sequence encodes CASSRAVNTEAFF.